Each of the 9 T cell receptor beta chains below was sequenced from the same sample in a study of cytomegalovirus exposure and HLA in healthy donors. Amplification used 60 Vbeta primers and 13 Jbeta primers. Assay: immunoSEQ multiplex PCR; the TCRdb copy retains only in-frame clones and omits some. This table holds about 190,000 clones, around 85% found once. Sample: PBMCs. The receptors stem from a man aged 50 to 60 in good health and CMV-seronegative.

The chain joins TRBV19 to TRBJ1-2; D uncertain. The CDR3 runs 12 residues. Trimming left V 4 bases short and J 6 bases short, with 9 bases between. CDR1 and CDR2 from the germline V gene are LNHDA and SQIVND (reference sequence). In DNA, the CDR3 is TGTGCCAGTAGTACCCGGAGGGATGGCTACACCTTC. Amino acid sequence: CASSTRRDGYTF.

This clone came up once. V and J are TRBV5-5 and TRBJ2-5; 9 nucleotides agree with TRBD1. The ends lost 4 bases at V and 4 bases at J; junction bases unmatched: 8. Germline V lookup: CDR1 SGHKS, CDR2 YYEKEE (reference sequence). The CDR3 runs to 15 residues. Written as DNA, the CDR3 is TGTGCCAGCAGCGTTGACAGGGGGTTGGGAGAGACCCAGTACTTC. The encoded protein is CASSVDRGLGETQYF.

The J gene is TRBJ1-2, the V gene TRBV5-1; the D is unclear. V lost 0 bases, J lost 1 base, and 7 bases lay in between. The CDR3 consists of 14 residues. In germline, CDR1 is SGHRS, CDR2 YFSETQ. The CDR3 loop reads CASSLDPNNYGYTF. Written as DNA, the CDR3 is TGCGCCAGCAGCTTGGACCCTAATAACTATGGCTACACCTTC.

The rearrangement joins TRBV7-2 to TRBJ2-3; 10 bases agree with TRBD2. CDR3 length: 15 residues. Trimming at V came to 5 bases and at J to 6 bases, leaving 8 bases not matched to a gene. Germline V gene data show CDR1 as SGHTA and CDR2 as FQGNSA. The CDR3 nucleotides are TGTGCCAGCAGCACCGAGCGGGGGGGCCTCGATACGCAGTATTTT. It codes for CASSTERGGLDTQYF.

This sequence joins TRBV6-1 and TRBJ1-5; no reliable D call. V was shortened by 2 bases and J by 6 bases, with 14 bases between the two germline ends. This CDR3 has 15 residues. Germline-derived CDR1 and CDR2 are MNHNS and SASEGT. In nucleotides, the CDR3 is TGTGCCAGCAGTGAATCCTGGGGAGGGCCTCAGCCCCAGCATTTT. This sequence encodes CASSESWGGPQPQHF.

The chain carries TRBV9 and TRBJ2-2; 9 bases line up with TRBD1. With 0 bases clipped from V and 6 bases from J, the junction kept 9 bases outside the gene matches. Per germline, CDR1 SGDLS and CDR2 YYNGEE. The CDR3 covers 17 residues. The DNA of the CDR3 is TGTGCCAGCAGCGTAGAGGGGCGGGACAGGGCCCCCGGGGAGCTGTTTTTT. Protein: CASSVEGRDRAPGELFF.

The chain combines TRBV23-1 with TRBJ2-5, with D possibly matching TRBD2 (7 bases). TRBV23-1 is designated an ORF whose function remains uncertain. CDR3 length: 13 residues. Trimming cost V 9 bases and J 1 base, with 12 bases left between them. CDR3 residues: CARGGAFQETQYF. The CDR3 bases are TGCGCCAGGGGGGGGGCCTTCCAAGAGACCCAGTACTTC.

The V and J genes are TRBV7-9 and TRBJ2-6; D call uncertain. The V and J ends lost 5 bases and 12 bases respectively, with 5 bases between them. Germline CDR1 reads SEHNR; CDR2 reads FQNEAQ (reference sequence). The CDR3 runs 10 residues. The CDR3 nucleotides are TGTGCCAGCAGCGTTCTCGTCCTGACTTTC. Its protein product is CASSVLVLTF.

In its sample, this clone was seen a few times. The chain has TRBV4-1 and TRBJ1-5; tentative D call: TRBD1 (6 bases). The V gene's germline CDR1 is MGHRA and CDR2 YSYEKL. The CDR3 extends over 14 amino acids. The V and J ends lost 1 base and 5 bases respectively, with 9 bases between them. CDR3 nucleotides: TGCGCCAGCAGCCAAGCGCAGGGGCATCAGCCCCAGCATTTT. This sequence encodes CASSQAQGHQPQHF.